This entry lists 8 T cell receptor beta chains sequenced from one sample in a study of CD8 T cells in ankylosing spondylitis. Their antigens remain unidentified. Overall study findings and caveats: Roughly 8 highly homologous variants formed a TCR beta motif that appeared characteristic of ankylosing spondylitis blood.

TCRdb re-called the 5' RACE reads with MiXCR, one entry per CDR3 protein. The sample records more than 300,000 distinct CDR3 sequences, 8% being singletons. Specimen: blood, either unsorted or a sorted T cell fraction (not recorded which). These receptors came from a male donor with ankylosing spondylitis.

The CDR3 DNA is TGTGCCACCAGTGGGGACAGAAACAATGAGCAGTTCTTC. This sequence encodes CATSGDRNNEQFF. This chain joins TRBV24-1 and TRBJ2-1, with 7 bases aligning to TRBD1. Trimming took 5 bases from V and 5 from J; bases not matched to a gene: 2. The germline V gene encodes CDR1 KGHDR and CDR2 SFDVKD. This CDR3 spans 13 amino acids.

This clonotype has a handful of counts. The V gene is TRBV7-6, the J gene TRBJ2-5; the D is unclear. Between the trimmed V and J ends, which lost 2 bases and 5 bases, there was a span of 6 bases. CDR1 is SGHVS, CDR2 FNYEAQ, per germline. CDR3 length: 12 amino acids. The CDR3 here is CASSLMVETQYF. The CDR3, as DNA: TGTGCCAGCAGCTTAATGGTGGAGACCCAGTACTTC.

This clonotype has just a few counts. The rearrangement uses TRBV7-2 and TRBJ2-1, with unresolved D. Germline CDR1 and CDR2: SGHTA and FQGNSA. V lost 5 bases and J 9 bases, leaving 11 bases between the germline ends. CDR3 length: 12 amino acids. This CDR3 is CASSPTWGEQFF. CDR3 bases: TGTGCCAGCAGCCCTACCTGGGGTGAGCAGTTCTTC. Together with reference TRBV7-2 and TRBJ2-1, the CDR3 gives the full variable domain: GAGVSQSPSNKVTEKGKDVELRCDPISGHTALYWYRQSLGQGLEFLIYFQGNSAPDKSGLPSDRFSAERTGGSVSTLTIQRTQQEDSAVYLCASSPTWGEQFFGPGTRLTVL.

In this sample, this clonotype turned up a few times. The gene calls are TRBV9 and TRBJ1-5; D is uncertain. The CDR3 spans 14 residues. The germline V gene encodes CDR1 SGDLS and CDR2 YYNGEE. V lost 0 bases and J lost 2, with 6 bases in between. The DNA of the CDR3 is TGTGCCAGCAGCGTAGCGGGTGGCAATCAGCCCCAGCATTTT. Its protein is CASSVAGGNQPQHF.

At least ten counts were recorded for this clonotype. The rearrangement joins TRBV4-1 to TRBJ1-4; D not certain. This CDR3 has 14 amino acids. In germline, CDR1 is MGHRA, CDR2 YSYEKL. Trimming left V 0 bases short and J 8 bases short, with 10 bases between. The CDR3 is CASSQERGREKLFF. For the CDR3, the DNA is TGCGCCAGCAGCCAAGAACGAGGGAGGGAAAAACTGTTTTTT.

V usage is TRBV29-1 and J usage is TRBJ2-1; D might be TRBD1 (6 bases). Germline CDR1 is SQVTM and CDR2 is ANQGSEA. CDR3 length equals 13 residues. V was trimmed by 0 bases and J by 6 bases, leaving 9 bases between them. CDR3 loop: CSVEEPRGNEQFF. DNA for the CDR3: TGCAGCGTTGAAGAACCCAGGGGCAATGAGCAGTTCTTC.

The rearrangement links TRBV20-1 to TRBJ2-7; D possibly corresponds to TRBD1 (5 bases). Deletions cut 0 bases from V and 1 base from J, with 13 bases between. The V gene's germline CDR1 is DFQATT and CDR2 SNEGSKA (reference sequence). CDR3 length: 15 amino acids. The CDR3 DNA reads TGCAGTGCTAGAGATAAATGGCAGGGATCCTACGAGCAGTACTTC. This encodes CSARDKWQGSYEQYF.

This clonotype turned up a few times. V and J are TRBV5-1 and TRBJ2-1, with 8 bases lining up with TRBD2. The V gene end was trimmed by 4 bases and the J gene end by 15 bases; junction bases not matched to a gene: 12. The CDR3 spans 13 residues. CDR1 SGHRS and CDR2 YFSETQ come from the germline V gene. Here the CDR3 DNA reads TGCGCCAGCAGCCTCGGGACTAGAGTTCTCCGGTTCTTC. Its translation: CASSLGTRVLRFF.